The 31 T cell receptor beta chains below all came from one sample that was sequenced in a study of T cells after yellow fever vaccination (dated by TCRdb to about 2019). This sample's treatment or condition label indicates: live attenuated yellow fever vaccine strain. Libraries were made using 5' RACE. TCRdb names Illumina HiSeq 2500 as the instrument used. Clones were called with MiXCR by TCRdb after fastp trimmed the public reads at Q25, and only in-frame beta chains were retained. Each CDR3 protein appears once, grouped with its most common genes and DNA. The sample table contains approximately 85,000 distinct CDR3 sequences; only one count was recorded for roughly 14% of them. The ten largest clonotypes hold 20% to 25% of the sample. The sequenced sample was CD8+ T cells not binding an NS4B(214-222) dextramer, sorted from PBMCs, obtained about 21 days after the first yellow fever vaccination. Reading the label with the study, this specimen's cell subset or site is: NS4B epitope dextramer-negative CD8 T cells. These receptors were obtained from a man aged 18-30 years who received the YFV17D yellow fever vaccine.

V usage is TRBV27 and J usage is TRBJ2-3; TRBD2 aligns across 10 bases. V was pared by 8 bases and J by 2 bases, with 7 bases of the junction left unmatched. Per the germline V gene, CDR1 is MNHEY and CDR2 is SMNVEV (reference sequence). This CDR3 has 15 residues. CDR3 sequence (DNA): TGTGCCAGCCGAACTAGCGGGGTCCCCACAGATACGCAGTATTTT. Its translation: CASRTSGVPTDTQYF.

This rearrangement joins TRBV29-1 to TRBJ1-1; the D is unclear. Per the germline V gene, CDR1 is SQVTM and CDR2 is ANQGSEA. V shed 0 bases and J shed 5 bases, with 16 bases lying between them. The CDR3 extends over 15 amino acids. DNA of the CDR3: TGCAGCGTTGAAGATCCAGGTGAATCGCGGACTGAAGCTTTCTTT. Translating it yields CSVEDPGESRTEAFF. Together with reference TRBV29-1 and TRBJ1-1, the CDR3 gives the full variable domain: SAVISQKPSRDICQRGTSLTIQCQVDSQVTMMFWYRQQPGQSLTLIATANQGSEATYESGFVIDKFPISRPNLTFSTLTVSNMSPEDSSIYLCSVEDPGESRTEAFFGQGTRLTVV.

This chain links TRBV11-2 with TRBJ2-3, with D tentatively TRBD1 (6 bases). Deletions cut 5 bases from V and 1 base from J, with 7 bases between. Germline lookup yields CDR1 SGHAT and CDR2 FQNNGV. This CDR3 contains 13 residues. In DNA, the CDR3 is TGTGCCAGCAGCCGACAGGGCACAGATACGCAGTATTTT. Protein product: CASSRQGTDTQYF.

In its sample, this clonotype was seen a few times. The chain is built from TRBV20-1 and TRBJ2-7, with no clear D. The CDR3 is made up of 13 amino acids. V lost 3 bases and J lost 2, with 11 bases in between. Per the germline V gene, CDR1 is DFQATT and CDR2 is SNEGSKA (reference sequence). CDR3 nucleotides: TGCAGTGCTAGGTCCCCGGCCGCCTACGAGCAGTACTTC. Its protein product is CSARSPAAYEQYF.

This clonotype was seen at least ten times. V and J are TRBV12-3 or TRBV12-4 and TRBJ2-1, with 7 bases matching TRBD1. Trimming cost V 7 bases and J 8 bases; bases outside gene matches: 8. This CDR3 has 13 amino acids. In nucleotides, the CDR3 is TGTGCCAGCACCTCAAGACAGGGCGATGAGCAGTTCTTC. It codes for CASTSRQGDEQFF.

This chain joins TRBV20-1 and TRBJ2-1; possibly TRBD2 for D (6 bases). Per germline, CDR1 DFQATT and CDR2 SNEGSKA (reference sequence). With 0 bases removed from V and 6 bases from J, the gap between germline ends came to 9 bases. This CDR3 contains 13 residues. CDR3: CSAREWTTNEQFF. The DNA for the CDR3 is TGCAGTGCTAGAGAATGGACTACCAATGAGCAGTTCTTC.

The chain recombines TRBV10-3 with TRBJ2-7; D gene unclear. In germline, CDR1 is ENHRY, CDR2 SYGVKD. With 5 bases removed from V and 2 bases from J, the gap between germline ends came to 4 bases. The CDR3 is made up of 11 amino acids. The CDR3 here is CAISTAYEQYV. The CDR3 DNA sequence: TGTGCCATCAGTACCGCCTACGAGCAGTACGTC.

The gene calls are TRBV10-2 and TRBJ2-7; D remains unclear. The CDR3 runs 11 residues. The germline gives CDR1 WSHSY, CDR2 SAAADI. The V end lost 7 bases, the J end lost 5 bases, and 9 bases lay between the germline ends. CDR3 residues: CASTSSDEQYF. The CDR3 nucleotides read TGCGCCAGCACCTCGTCCGACGAGCAGTACTTC.

The chain uses TRBV6-1 and TRBJ2-3; TRBD1 matches at 7 bases. Germline V gene data show CDR1 as MNHNS and CDR2 as SASEGT. This CDR3 spans 13 amino acids. Trimming at V came to 7 bases and at J to 5 bases, leaving 6 bases not matched to a gene. Here the CDR3 DNA reads TGTGCCAGCACAGATCAGGGGGAAGATACGCAGTATTTT. Residues: CASTDQGEDTQYF.

The CDR3 reads CATSDLTDNTDTQYF. The CDR3 nucleotides are TGTGCCACCAGTGACCTGACAGACAACACAGATACGCAGTATTTT. J is TRBJ2-3 and V is TRBV24-1; D may be TRBD1 (5 bases). The V end was cut by 4 bases, the J end by 2 bases, with 12 bases between. CDR1 KGHDR and CDR2 SFDVKD come from the germline V gene. There are 15 residues in the CDR3.

This clonotype was seen a handful of times. This sequence joins TRBV5-1 and TRBJ2-7; D unresolved. Trimming removed 2 bases at V and 2 bases at J, with 8 bases between. This CDR3 contains 13 residues. The germline V gene encodes CDR1 SGHRS and CDR2 YFSETQ. CDR3 in amino acids: CASSFGLAYEQYV. CDR3 DNA: TGCGCCAGCAGCTTCGGCCTGGCCTACGAGCAGTACGTC.

The V gene is TRBV4-1, the J gene TRBJ2-5; weak D call: TRBD2 (7 bases). Trimming took off 2 bases at V and 4 bases at J, with 20 bases between the two ends. CDR3 length: 17 amino acids. Germline V gene lookup returns CDR1 MGHRA and CDR2 YSYEKL. DNA of the CDR3: TGCGCCAGCAGCCAAAGAAGCCCCCGGGGGGCCGGAGAGACCCAGTACTTC. This gives the protein CASSQRSPRGAGETQYF.

This clonotype was counted a few times. The V call is TRBV20-1, the J call TRBJ1-2, with D possibly matching TRBD1 (5 bases). This CDR3 region has 16 residues. With 4 bases removed from V and 3 bases from J, the gap between germline ends came to 21 bases. CDR1 DFQATT and CDR2 SNEGSKA come from the germline V gene (reference sequence). The CDR3 loop is CSATTEPPVGDYGYTF. The DNA of the CDR3 is TGCAGTGCTACGACAGAACCCCCAGTAGGAGACTATGGCTACACCTTC.

Only a few counts were recorded for this clonotype. This chain uses TRBV7-9 with TRBJ2-1, with 9 bases identical to TRBD1. The CDR3 totals 13 residues. The germline V gene encodes CDR1 SEHNR and CDR2 FQNEAQ (reference sequence). V gave up 11 bases and J gave up 2 bases; unmatched junction bases: 4. The CDR3 loop is CASRDRAYNEQFF. CDR3 DNA: TGTGCCTCGCGGGACAGGGCCTACAATGAGCAGTTCTTC. Using reference TRBV7-9 and TRBJ2-1 for the parts outside the CDR3, the full variable domain is DTGVSQNPRHKITKRGQNVTFRCDPISEHNRLYWYRQTLGQGPEFLTYFQNEAQLEKSRLLSDRFSAERPKGSFSTLEIQRTEQGDSAMYLCASRDRAYNEQFFGPGTRLTVL.

The rearrangement uses TRBV14 and TRBJ2-5, with no clear D. Germline lookup yields CDR1 SGHDN and CDR2 FVKESK. The CDR3 has 14 amino acids. V lost 1 base and J lost 5, with 11 bases in between. CDR3 protein: CASSQVQLSETQYF. The DNA of the CDR3 is TGTGCCAGCAGCCAAGTCCAACTATCGGAGACCCAGTACTTC. Complete variable domain (other parts from reference TRBV14 and TRBJ2-5): EAGVTQFPSHSVIEKGQTVTLRCDPISGHDNLYWYRRVMGKEIKFLLHFVKESKQDESGMPNNRFLAERTGGTYSTLKVQPAELEDSGVYFCASSQVQLSETQYFGPGTRLLVL.

This clonotype was observed a few times. The rearrangement joins TRBV2 to TRBJ2-3, with unresolved D. CDR1 is SNHLY, CDR2 FYNNEI, per germline. The CDR3 has 11 amino acids. Between the trimmed V and J ends, which lost 6 bases and 7 bases, there was a span of 8 bases. CDR3 DNA: TGTGCCAGCAGACCCTCTTATACGCAGTATTTT. Amino acid sequence: CASRPSYTQYF. The complete variable domain, with remaining parts taken from reference TRBV2 and TRBJ2-3, reads EPEVTQTPSHQVTQMGQEVILRCVPISNHLYFYWYRQILGQKVEFLVSFYNNEISEKSEIFDDQFSVERPDGSNFTLKIRSTKLEDSAMYFCASRPSYTQYFGPGTRLTVL.

This clonotype has only a few counts. This sequence joins TRBV5-5 and TRBJ1-5; 9 positions match TRBD1. Germline CDR1 and CDR2: SGHKS and YYEKEE (reference sequence). The ends lost 4 bases at V and 7 bases at J; junction bases unmatched: 6. There are 14 residues in the CDR3. CDR3: CASSNRGLGQPQHF. The CDR3 DNA is TGTGCCAGCAGCAACAGGGGGCTGGGACAGCCCCAGCATTTT.

The CDR3 bases are TGCGCCAGCAGCTTGGTACAGGGGGCCTACAATGAGCAGTTCTTC. It encodes CASSLVQGAYNEQFF. This chain links TRBV5-1 with TRBJ2-1; 8 bases align to TRBD1. The CDR3 length is 15 residues. V gave up 0 bases and J gave up 2 bases; unmatched junction bases: 1. The germline gives CDR1 SGHRS, CDR2 YFSETQ.

The chain recombines TRBV7-9 with TRBJ1-1; maybe TRBD1 (6 bases). Germline CDR1 is SEHNR and CDR2 is FQNEAQ (reference sequence). V was cut by 5 bases and J by 8 bases, with 12 bases left in between. This CDR3 spans 12 amino acids. CDR3: CASSRGGSEAFF. The CDR3 bases are TGTGCCAGCAGCAGGGGGGGATCCGAAGCTTTCTTT. The variable domain in full, completed from reference TRBV7-9 and TRBJ1-1, reads DTGVSQNPRHKITKRGQNVTFRCDPISEHNRLYWYRQTLGQGPEFLTYFQNEAQLEKSRLLSDRFSAERPKGSFSTLEIQRTEQGDSAMYLCASSRGGSEAFFGQGTRLTVV.

The chain combines TRBV5-1 with TRBJ1-1; TRBD1 agrees at 8 bases. This CDR3 has 15 amino acids. After removal of 3 bases from V and 6 bases from J, the junction contained 10 bases not matched to a gene. Germline values: CDR1 SGHRS, CDR2 YFSETQ. CDR3 sequence (DNA): TGCGCCAGCAGCTACGGTGGGACAGGCAGGCCTGAAGCTTTCTTT. As protein: CASSYGGTGRPEAFF.

The chain couples TRBV3-1 to TRBJ2-3; 12 positions match TRBD2. This CDR3 region has 17 residues. Looked up from germline, CDR1 is LGHDT and CDR2 is YNNKEL (reference sequence). The J segment lost 3 bases and the V segment lost 11 bases, leaving 15 bases of the junction unmatched. The CDR3 nucleotides read TGTGCCTGCACCAAAGGGGTGCTAGCGGGGGGGACAGATACGCAGTATTTT. Amino acid sequence: CACTKGVLAGGTDTQYF.

A few counts support this clonotype. The chain is built from TRBV4-1 and TRBJ1-1; a weak D match, TRBD1 (5 bases). Trimming took off 1 base at V and 11 bases at J, with 11 bases between the two ends. The germline gives CDR1 MGHRA, CDR2 YSYEKL. The CDR3 runs to 12 residues. CDR3: CASSQGGGEAFF. The CDR3, as DNA: TGCGCCAGCAGCCAAGGGGGCGGCGAGGCTTTCTTT.

V is TRBV23-1 and J is TRBJ2-7, with D possibly matching TRBD1 (5 bases). TRBV23-1 is known as an ORF, though its function is uncertain. The CDR3 has 15 amino acids. Deletions cut 3 bases from V and 2 bases from J, with 14 bases between. CDR3 sequence (DNA): TGCGCCAGCAGTCATGACAGAGAAGGCCCCTACGAGCAGTACGTC. Its translation is CASSHDREGPYEQYV.

This clonotype was seen only a few times. The J gene is TRBJ2-2, the V gene TRBV7-2; 10 positions match TRBD1. Trimming at V came to 3 bases and at J to 4 bases, leaving 2 bases not matched to a gene. CDR1 is SGHTA, CDR2 FQGNSA, per germline. The CDR3 is made up of 15 amino acids. The CDR3 region is CASSFWTGGTGELFF. CDR3 in DNA: TGTGCCAGCAGCTTTTGGACAGGGGGCACCGGGGAGCTGTTTTTT.

This clonotype was detected a few times. The chain is built from TRBV4-1 and TRBJ2-5; the match to TRBD1 covers 10 bases. The CDR3 contains 16 residues. V was pared by 5 bases and J by 5 bases, with 11 bases of the junction left unmatched. Germline CDR1 is MGHRA and CDR2 is YSYEKL. The DNA of the CDR3 is TGCGCCAGCAGCGCCCGACAGGGGGCGTATGAGGAGACCCAGTACTTC. Protein: CASSARQGAYEETQYF.

This clonotype was seen a few times. CDR3 protein: CASSFTGGDRPLHF. The CDR3 region has the DNA TGTGCCAGCAGCTTCACAGGGGGCGATAGACCCCTCCACTTT. The chain recombines TRBV5-6 with TRBJ1-6, with 9 bases identical to TRBD1. J gave up 12 bases and V 2 bases, and 6 bases lay outside the gene matches. CDR3 length: 14 residues. CDR1 and CDR2 from the germline V gene are SGHDT and YYEEEE.

This clonotype has a handful of counts. The chain employs TRBV4-1 and TRBJ2-2, with D maybe TRBD1 (6 bases). Germline V gives CDR1 MGHRA, CDR2 YSYEKL. The CDR3 is made up of 16 amino acids. V dropped 4 bases and J dropped 2 bases, with 14 bases sitting between them. In DNA, the CDR3 is TGCGCCAGCAGCCGCCAACAGGGACGAAACACCGGGGAGCTGTTTTTT. The encoded protein is CASSRQQGRNTGELFF.

This clonotype was picked up a small number of times. In nucleotides, the CDR3 is TGTGCCAGCTCTTTGGGGAGTGACATTCAGTACTTC. Protein sequence: CASSLGSDIQYF. This chain links TRBV28 with TRBJ2-4; D is possibly TRBD2 (5 bases). This CDR3 contains 12 residues. Trimming took off 8 bases at V and 8 bases at J, with 13 bases between the two ends. Germline V gene sequence: CDR1 MDHEN, CDR2 SYDVKM.

The gene calls are TRBV11-2 and TRBJ2-5; TRBD1 matches at 7 bases. CDR1 SGHAT and CDR2 FQNNGV come from the germline V gene. The CDR3 totals 14 residues. V trimming: 5 bases; J trimming: 2 bases; junction bases outside the gene matches: 5. The CDR3 nucleotides are TGTGCCAGCAGCGACCGGGACAGACAAGAGACCCAGTACTTC. This codes for CASSDRDRQETQYF.

This clonotype was seen more than once but under ten times. The chain links TRBV28 to TRBJ1-2; no definite D call. The V and J ends lost 3 bases and 0 bases respectively, with 17 bases between them. Germline V lookup: CDR1 MDHEN, CDR2 SYDVKM. This CDR3 has 17 amino acids. CDR3 DNA: TGTGCCAGCAGTTTTCTTTCTGGAACCGCAGCTAACTATGGCTACACCTTC. Its translation: CASSFLSGTAANYGYTF.

This clonotype was found a few times. CDR3 DNA sequence: TGTGCCAGCAGCTTAGGTCCAGGCGAGAACACTGAAGCTTTCTTT. This codes for CASSLGPGENTEAFF. This chain connects TRBV7-9 to TRBJ1-1; D remains ambiguous. Trimming removed 1 base from V and 1 base from J, with 10 bases in between. The CDR3 consists of 15 residues. CDR1 is SEHNR and CDR2 is FQNEAQ in the germline V gene (reference sequence).